The 26 T cell receptor beta chains below all came from one sample that was sequenced in a study of T cells after yellow fever vaccination. One entry per CDR3 protein, called by TCRdb with MiXCR from the 5' RACE reads. This table holds 620,000 or so distinct CDR3 sequences, roughly a sixth found once. The starting material was PBMCs, obtained 5 days after the first yellow fever vaccination. The receptors were gathered from a man younger than 35 who received the YFV17D yellow fever vaccine.

This clonotype was recorded a few times. This sequence joins TRBV11-2 and TRBJ2-5; 10 nucleotides line up with TRBD2. J lost 5 bases, V lost 3 bases, and 9 bases had no gene match. The V gene's germline CDR1 is SGHAT and CDR2 FQNNGV. The CDR3 is made up of 16 amino acids. CDR3 in amino acids: CASSFGSGGARETQYF. The CDR3 nucleotides read TGTGCCAGCAGCTTTGGGAGCGGGGGGGCTCGGGAGACCCAGTACTTC.

The CDR3 spells CAISGGGRDPYEQYV. CDR3 bases: TGTGCCATCTCAGGAGGTGGAAGGGACCCCTACGAGCAGTACGTC. V gene TRBV10-3 combines with J gene TRBJ2-7; possibly TRBD1 or TRBD2 for D (5 bases each). The CDR3 consists of 15 residues. Deletions cut 8 bases from V and 2 bases from J, with 19 bases between. Germline V lookup: CDR1 ENHRY, CDR2 SYGVKD.

There are a few counts of this clonotype. This chain joins TRBV7-6 and TRBJ2-2, with D perhaps matching TRBD2 (9 bases). There are 18 residues in the CDR3. The germline V gene encodes CDR1 SGHVS and CDR2 FNYEAQ. Trimming removed 4 bases from V and 3 bases from J, with 21 bases in between. Here the CDR3 DNA reads TGTGCCAGCAGCTCAGGGGGCCTAGCGGGGTCTGACACCGGGGAGCTGTTTTTT. It codes for CASSSGGLAGSDTGELFF. The whole variable domain, remainder taken from reference TRBV7-6 and TRBJ2-2, is GAGVSQSPRYKVTKRGQDVALRCDPISGHVSLYWYRQALGQGPEFLTYFNYEAQQDKSGLPNDRFSAERPEGSISTLTIQRTEQRDSAMYRCASSSGGLAGSDTGELFFGEGSRLTVL.

This clonotype has ten or more counts. V and J are TRBV12-5 and TRBJ2-3, with D possibly matching TRBD2 (6 bases). The germline gives CDR1 LGHNT, CDR2 FRNRAP. There are 15 residues in the CDR3. V dropped 6 bases and J dropped 4 bases, with 17 bases sitting between them. The CDR3 sequence is CASGLGLRRADTQYF. CDR3 sequence (DNA): TGTGCTAGTGGCCTGGGACTCCGTCGAGCAGATACGCAGTATTTT. Drawing the rest from reference TRBV12-5 and TRBJ2-3, the complete variable domain is DARVTQTPRHKVTEMGQEVTMRCQPILGHNTVFWYRQTMMQGLELLAYFRNRAPLDDSGMPKDRFSAEMPDATLATLKIQPSEPRDSAVYFCASGLGLRRADTQYFGPGTRLTVL.

As DNA, the CDR3 is TGCAGAAATTCCAGGGATGGCTACACCTTC. Translation gives CRNSRDGYTF. J is TRBJ1-2 and V is TRBV29-1, with D perhaps matching TRBD1 (5 bases). Germline-derived CDR1 and CDR2 are SQVTM and ANQGSEA. CDR3 size: 10 residues.

The chain couples TRBV4-3 to TRBJ1-1; D gene unclear. Between the trimmed V and J ends, which lost 1 base and 11 bases, there was a span of 14 bases. The germline V gene encodes CDR1 LGHNA and CDR2 YSLEER. This CDR3 is built from 13 residues. CDR3 bases: TGCGCCAGCAGCCAAGGCGTCGGCCAGTCGGCTTTCTTT. Protein sequence: CASSQGVGQSAFF.

This clonotype was picked up one time. This rearrangement joins TRBV12-3 or TRBV12-4 to TRBJ1-2; D gene unclear. The CDR3 runs to 15 residues. Trimming took 1 base from V and 2 from J, leaving 11 bases between them. The CDR3 reads CASSLGGARNYGYTF. The CDR3, as DNA: TGTGCCAGCAGTTTAGGAGGAGCCAGGAACTATGGCTACACCTTC.

This clonotype was observed at least ten times. The DNA for the CDR3 is TGTGCCAGCAGTTTATTAAAACTTAGCACAGATACGCAGTATTTT. Its protein is CASSLLKLSTDTQYF. The chain is built from TRBV28 and TRBJ2-3; D unresolved. From germline, CDR1 is MDHEN and CDR2 SYDVKM. Trimming left V 1 base short and J 0 bases short, with 8 bases between. The CDR3 is 15 residues long.

V gene TRBV4-1 combines with J gene TRBJ2-3, with 7 bases identical to TRBD1. Losses at the gene ends were 4 bases for V and 0 bases for J; bases not matched to a gene: 10. Germline V gene sequence: CDR1 MGHRA, CDR2 YSYEKL. The CDR3 loop spans 17 amino acids. The CDR3 DNA sequence: TGCGCCAGCAGCCCCTCGACTGGACAGGAAAGCACAGATACGCAGTATTTT. This codes for CASSPSTGQESTDTQYF.

This rearrangement joins TRBV6-2 or TRBV6-3 to TRBJ2-3; the D gene is possibly TRBD1 (5 bases). This CDR3 is built from 15 residues. V was shortened by 6 bases and J by 2 bases, with 15 bases between the two germline ends. From germline, CDR1 is MNHEY and CDR2 SVGEGT. The CDR3 DNA sequence: TGTGCCAGCAGAAGGTTCTCAGGGATCACAGATACGCAGTATTTT. It encodes CASRRFSGITDTQYF.

CDR3 amino acids: CASSLAAGATDTQYF. The CDR3 nucleotides read TGTGCCAGCAGCTTGGCAGCGGGGGCCACAGATACGCAGTATTTT. This chain joins TRBV7-9 and TRBJ2-3; 8 positions match TRBD2. With 3 bases clipped from V and 2 bases from J, the junction kept 4 bases outside the gene matches. The CDR3 totals 15 residues. Per germline, CDR1 SEHNR and CDR2 FQNEAQ (reference sequence).

This clonotype was picked up a small number of times. The chain combines TRBV28 with TRBJ2-5; TRBD1 aligns across 8 bases. Trimming at V came to 7 bases and at J to 4 bases, leaving 8 bases not matched to a gene. From germline, CDR1 is MDHEN and CDR2 SYDVKM. This CDR3 contains 14 residues. The CDR3 region is CASNLSGGAETQYF. The CDR3 coding sequence is TGTGCCAGCAATTTGTCAGGGGGCGCAGAGACCCAGTACTTC.

This clonotype was recorded many times. V usage is TRBV4-3 and J usage is TRBJ2-5; tentative D call: TRBD1 (5 bases). Trimming took off 4 bases at V and 4 bases at J, with 19 bases between the two ends. Germline values: CDR1 LGHNA, CDR2 YSLEER. The CDR3 consists of 16 residues. CDR3 region: CASSPYDASGLETQYF. The CDR3 DNA is TGCGCCAGCAGCCCCTACGACGCCTCAGGGTTAGAGACCCAGTACTTC.

The chain employs TRBV5-1 and TRBJ1-3, with D unclear. The CDR3 has 17 amino acids. Germline CDR1 and CDR2: SGHRS and YFSETQ. V lost 0 bases, J lost 4 bases, and 17 bases lay in between. CDR3 in amino acids: CASSLGGRSVAGNTIYF. The CDR3 bases are TGCGCCAGCAGCTTGGGAGGGCGCAGTGTGGCAGGAAACACCATATATTTT.

This chain uses TRBV12-5 with TRBJ2-2, with TRBD1 matching 7 bases. This CDR3 has 15 residues. Germline trimming cut 5 bases from V and 7 bases from J; bases unmatched to any gene: 10. Looked up from germline, CDR1 is LGHNT and CDR2 is FRNRAP. The CDR3 DNA sequence: TGTGCTAGTGGTCTCCGGACAGGAGGTAACGGGGAGCTGTTTTTT. Its translation is CASGLRTGGNGELFF.

This clonotype was found a few times. The chain carries TRBV20-1 and TRBJ2-1; 11 bases agree with TRBD2. V gave up 3 bases and J gave up 2 bases; unmatched junction bases: 6. From germline, CDR1 is DFQATT and CDR2 SNEGSKA (reference sequence). This CDR3 spans 16 amino acids. For the CDR3, the DNA is TGCAGTGCTAGTAGCGGGGGGGCTACCACCTACAATGAGCAGTTCTTC. This gives the protein CSASSGGATTYNEQFF.

The table lists this clonotype with a few counts. The V and J genes are TRBV5-1 and TRBJ2-7; 10 bases map to TRBD1. The CDR3 spans 14 residues. The germline CDR1 and CDR2 sequences are SGHRS and YFSETQ. V was clipped by 4 bases and J by 3 bases; unmatched bases: 4. DNA for the CDR3: TGCGCCAGCAGCACTGGGACAGGGGACTACGAGCAGTACGTC. This gives the protein CASSTGTGDYEQYV.

The chain joins TRBV10-3 to TRBJ1-4; tentative D call: TRBD1 (5 bases). The CDR3 consists of 14 residues. Trimming stripped 11 bases from V and 5 bases from J, with 18 bases between. The germline V gene encodes CDR1 ENHRY and CDR2 SYGVKD. CDR3 sequence reads: CASRSGEQNEKLFF. CDR3 DNA sequence: TGTGCCTCACGGTCGGGGGAACAGAATGAAAAACTGTTTTTT.

The chain is built from TRBV12-3 or TRBV12-4 and TRBJ2-5; maybe TRBD2 (8 bases). The CDR3 has 17 amino acids. Between the trimmed V and J ends, which lost 5 bases and 4 bases, there was a span of 23 bases. The CDR3 sequence: CASSARGAGGFRETQYF. DNA for the CDR3: TGTGCCAGCAGTGCCAGGGGGGCGGGGGGCTTCAGAGAGACCCAGTACTTC.

The chain couples TRBV4-3 to TRBJ2-3; D tentatively reads TRBD1 or TRBD2 (5 bases each). Germline V gives CDR1 LGHNA, CDR2 YSLEER. The CDR3 is 14 amino acids. Between the trimmed V and J ends, which lost 3 bases and 3 bases, there was a span of 10 bases. The CDR3 loop reads CASSHGTYTDTQYF. CDR3 sequence (DNA): TGCGCCAGCAGCCACGGGACGTATACAGATACGCAGTATTTT.

The rearrangement links TRBV5-4 to TRBJ2-1; D might be TRBD2 (6 bases). Trimming left V 3 bases short and J 0 bases short, with 16 bases between. Germline V gene data show CDR1 as SGHNT and CDR2 as YYREEE (reference sequence). This CDR3 region has 17 residues. The CDR3 DNA is TGTGCCAGCAGCTCTGGGACTGACTTGAGCTCCTACAATGAGCAGTTCTTC. Its protein product is CASSSGTDLSSYNEQFF.

The chain couples TRBV12-3 or TRBV12-4 to TRBJ2-1; 8 bases are shared with TRBD2. The CDR3 covers 14 residues. V lost 6 bases and J lost 9; bases outside the gene matches: 10. The CDR3 protein is CASSLPPGGTEQFF. CDR3 sequence (DNA): TGTGCCAGCAGCCTACCGCCGGGGGGGACTGAGCAGTTCTTC.

This clonotype was detected a few times. The rearrangement uses TRBV14 and TRBJ2-7, with no clear D. The CDR3 length is 12 residues. The germline gives CDR1 SGHDN, CDR2 FVKESK. V was pared by 3 bases and J by 6 bases, with 9 bases between. Here the CDR3 reads CASSQGYPEQYV. CDR3 nucleotide sequence: TGTGCCAGCAGCCAGGGGTACCCCGAGCAGTACGTC.

The J gene is TRBJ2-6, the V gene TRBV5-4; D is undetermined. Germline values: CDR1 SGHNT, CDR2 YYREEE (reference sequence). This CDR3 contains 14 residues. Between the trimmed V and J ends, which lost 7 bases and 4 bases, there was a span of 12 bases. CDR3 DNA: TGTGCCAGCCTATTTGGGCCAGGGGCCAACGTCCTGACTTTC. The encoded protein is CASLFGPGANVLTF.

The J gene is TRBJ1-1, the V gene TRBV10-3; unclear D gene. With 11 bases removed from V and 3 bases from J, the gap between germline ends came to 16 bases. Germline V gene lookup returns CDR1 ENHRY and CDR2 SYGVKD. There are 13 residues in the CDR3. This CDR3 is CAAGGDSDTEAFF. The CDR3 bases are TGTGCCGCGGGAGGTGATTCGGACACTGAAGCTTTCTTT.

The sample holds many counts of this clonotype. The rearrangement joins TRBV6-2 or TRBV6-3 to TRBJ2-2, with unresolved D. The CDR3 extends over 12 amino acids. Trimming removed 7 bases at V and 6 bases at J, with 9 bases between. CDR1 is MNHEY and CDR2 is SVGEGT in the germline V gene. The CDR3 region has the DNA TGTGCCAGCATTGGGCAGGCCGGGGAGCTGTTTTTT. This codes for CASIGQAGELFF.